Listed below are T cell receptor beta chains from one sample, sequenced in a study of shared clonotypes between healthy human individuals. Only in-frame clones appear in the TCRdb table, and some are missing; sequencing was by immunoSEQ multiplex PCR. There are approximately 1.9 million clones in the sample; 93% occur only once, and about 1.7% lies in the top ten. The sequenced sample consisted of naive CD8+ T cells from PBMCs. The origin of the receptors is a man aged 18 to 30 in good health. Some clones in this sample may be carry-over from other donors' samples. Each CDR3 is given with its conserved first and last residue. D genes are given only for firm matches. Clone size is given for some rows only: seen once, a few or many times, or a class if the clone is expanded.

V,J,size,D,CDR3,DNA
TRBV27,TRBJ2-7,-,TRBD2,CASRNSGRGSYEQYF,TGTGCCAGCAGAAATAGCGGGAGAGGCTCCTACGAGCAGTACTTC
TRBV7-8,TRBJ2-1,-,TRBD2,CASSLNGRGSYNEQFF,TGTGCCAGCAGCTTAAACGGGAGGGGGTCCTACAATGAGCAGTTCTTC
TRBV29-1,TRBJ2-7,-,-,CSAQGTSYEQYF,TGCAGCGCCCAGGGGACTTCCTACGAGCAGTACTTC
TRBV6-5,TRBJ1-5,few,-,CASSYSEGQPQHF,TGTGCCAGCAGTTACTCGGAGGGGCAGCCCCAGCATTTT
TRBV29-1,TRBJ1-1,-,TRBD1,CSVSSGGMNTEAFF,TGCAGCGTCTCCTCAGGGGGAATGAACACTGAAGCTTTCTTT
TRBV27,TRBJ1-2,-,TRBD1,CASRTGVRVVYGYTF,TGTGCCAGCCGGACAGGGGTCAGAGTAGTCTATGGCTACACCTTC
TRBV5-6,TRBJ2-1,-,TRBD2,CASSSGTSGIVEQFF,TGTGCCAGCAGCTCCGGGACTAGCGGGATTGTTGAGCAGTTCTTC
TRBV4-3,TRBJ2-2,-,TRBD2,CASSKSLAGAGELFF,TGCGCCAGCAGCAAGTCGTTAGCGGGAGCCGGGGAGCTGTTTTTT
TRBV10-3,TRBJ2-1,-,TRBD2,CATLPTSGGYNEQFF,TGTGCCACCTTACCGACTAGCGGGGGCTACAATGAGCAGTTCTTC
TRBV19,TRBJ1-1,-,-,CATGYTEAFF,TGTGCCACGGGCTACACTGAAGCTTTCTTT
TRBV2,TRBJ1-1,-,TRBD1,CASSRSGTEYTEAFF,TGTGCCAGCAGCCGATCCGGGACAGAGTACACTGAAGCTTTCTTT
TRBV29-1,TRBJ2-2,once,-,CSVSTGTGELFF,TGCAGCGTGAGTACAGGAACCGGGGAGCTGTTTTTT
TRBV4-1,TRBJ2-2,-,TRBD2,CASSQLGREITGELFF,TGCGCCAGCAGCCAACTCGGGCGGGAGATCACCGGGGAGCTGTTTTTT
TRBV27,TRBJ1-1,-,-,CASSRAATMNTEAFF,TGTGCCAGCAGTCGGGCAGCCACCATGAACACTGAAGCTTTCTTT
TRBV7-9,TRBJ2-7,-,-,CASSLGERLRTYEQYF,TGTGCCAGCAGTCTCGGGGAGAGACTGAGGACCTACGAGCAGTACTTC
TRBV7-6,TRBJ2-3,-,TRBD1,CASSLDLGQGEDTQYF,TGTGCCAGCAGCTTAGATTTAGGGCAGGGGGAAGATACGCAGTATTTT
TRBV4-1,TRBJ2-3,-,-,CASSPGLNTQYF,TGCGCCAGCAGCCCGGGACTGAACACGCAGTATTTT
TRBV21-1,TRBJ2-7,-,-,CASSKDLGTSSYEQYF,TGTGCCAGCAGCAAAGATTTAGGGACTAGCTCCTACGAGCAGTACTTC
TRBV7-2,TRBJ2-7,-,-,CASSLSAGRYEQYF,TGTGCCAGCAGCTTAAGCGCGGGGCGGTACGAGCAGTACTTC
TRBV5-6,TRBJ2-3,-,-,CASSLGRDNTDTQYF,TGTGCCAGCAGCTTGGGGAGGGACAACACAGATACGCAGTATTTT
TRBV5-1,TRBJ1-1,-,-,CASRGPGNTEAFF,TGCGCCAGCAGGGGGCCCGGGAACACTGAAGCTTTCTTT
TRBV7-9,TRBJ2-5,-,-,CASSLQRSDRKETQYF,TGTGCCAGCAGCTTACAACGTTCGGACAGAAAAGAGACCCAGTACTTC
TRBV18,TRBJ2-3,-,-,CASSPMTGNTDTQYF,TGTGCCAGCTCACCGATGACGGGAAATACAGATACGCAGTATTTT
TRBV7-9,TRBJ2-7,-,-,CASSLWGSYEQYF,TGTGCCAGCAGCTTATGGGGGTCCTACGAGCAGTACTTC
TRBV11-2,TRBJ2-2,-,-,CASRYRHANTGELFF,TGTGCCAGCAGGTACCGACACGCGAACACCGGGGAGCTGTTTTTT
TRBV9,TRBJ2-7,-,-,CASSVLGKLGDEQYF,TGTGCCAGCAGCGTCCTTGGAAAGCTCGGGGACGAGCAGTACTTC
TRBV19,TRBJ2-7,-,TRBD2,CASSRLAGPYEQYF,TGTGCCAGTAGCAGACTAGCGGGACCCTACGAGCAGTACTTC
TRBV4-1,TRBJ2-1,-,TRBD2,CASSQEPSGRNNEQFF,TGCGCCAGCAGCCAAGAACCTAGCGGGAGGAATAATGAGCAGTTCTTC
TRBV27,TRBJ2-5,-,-,CASSLLDQETQYF,TGTGCCAGCAGTTTATTAGATCAAGAGACCCAGTACTTC
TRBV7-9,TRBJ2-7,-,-,CASSADSSYEQYF,TGTGCCAGCAGCGCAGACAGCTCCTACGAGCAGTACTTC
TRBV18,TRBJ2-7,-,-,CASSLTASSRSYEQYF,TGTGCCAGCTCACTTACAGCGTCCTCGAGGTCCTACGAGCAGTACTTC
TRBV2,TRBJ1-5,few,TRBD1,CASSPAFGQGNQPQHF,TGTGCCAGCAGTCCCGCGTTCGGACAGGGGAATCAGCCCCAGCATTTT
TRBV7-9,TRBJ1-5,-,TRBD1,CASSPGTGVRPQHF,TGTGCCAGCAGCCCCGGGACAGGGGTTCGGCCCCAGCATTTT
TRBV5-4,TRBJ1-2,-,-,CASSLKGLSYGYTF,TGTGCCAGCAGCCTCAAAGGACTGAGCTATGGCTACACCTTC
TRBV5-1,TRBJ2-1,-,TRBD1,CASSPGTGTFHNEQFF,TGCGCCAGCAGCCCGGGGACAGGGACGTTCCACAATGAGCAGTTCTTC
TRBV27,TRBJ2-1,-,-,CASSLSPPSQFSPHNEQFF,TGTGCCAGCAGTTTATCGCCCCCTAGTCAATTCAGTCCCCACAATGAGCAGTTCTTC
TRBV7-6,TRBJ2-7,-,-,CASSLWGPNSYEQYF,TGTGCCAGCAGCTTATGGGGGCCAAACTCCTACGAGCAGTACTTC
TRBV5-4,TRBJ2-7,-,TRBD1,CASSLTQGAFEQYF,TGTGCCAGCAGCTTGACGCAGGGGGCGTTCGAGCAGTACTTC
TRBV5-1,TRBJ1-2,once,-,CASSLGPNYGYTF,TGCGCCAGCAGCTTGGGACCTAACTATGGCTACACCTTC
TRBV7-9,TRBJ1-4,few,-,CASSLGRGKLFF,TGTGCCAGCAGCTTAGGCCGGGGGAAACTGTTTTTT
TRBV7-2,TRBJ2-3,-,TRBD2,CASTLRVGGPQGDTQYF,TGTGCCAGCACCCTAAGGGTGGGAGGGCCTCAAGGAGATACGCAGTATTTT
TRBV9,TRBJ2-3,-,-,CASSVVGTPDTQYF,TGTGCCAGCAGCGTAGTCGGGACCCCGGATACGCAGTATTTT
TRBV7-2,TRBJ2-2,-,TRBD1,CASGDRGISGELFF,TGTGCCAGCGGAGACAGGGGAATCTCCGGGGAGCTGTTTTTT
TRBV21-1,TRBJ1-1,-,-,CASSRGSSLRPEAFF,TGTGCCAGCAGTAGAGGATCGTCCCTACGACCGGAGGCTTTCTTT
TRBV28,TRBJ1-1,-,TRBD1,CASSIYLRTGAAFF,TGTGCCAGCAGTATATACCTACGGACAGGTGCAGCTTTCTTT
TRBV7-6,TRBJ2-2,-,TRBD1,CASRLYPGQGASGELFF,TGTGCCAGCAGACTGTATCCGGGACAGGGGGCAAGCGGGGAGCTGTTTTTT
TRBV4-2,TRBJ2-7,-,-,CASSQDRNYEQYF,TGTGCCAGCAGCCAAGATCGGAACTACGAGCAGTACTTC
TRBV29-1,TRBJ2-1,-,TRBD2,CSDGLAGGNEQFF,TGCAGCGATGGACTAGCGGGAGGCAATGAGCAGTTCTTC
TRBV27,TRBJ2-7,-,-,CASSSHRDKQYF,TGTGCCAGCAGTTCCCACAGGGACAAGCAGTACTTC
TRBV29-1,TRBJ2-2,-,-,CSAWTNPSNTGELFF,TGCAGCGCCTGGACAAATCCTTCGAACACCGGGGAGCTGTTTTTT
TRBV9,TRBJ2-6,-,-,CASSAQTRGSGANVLTF,TGTGCCAGCAGCGCCCAGACCAGGGGCTCTGGGGCCAACGTCCTGACTTTC
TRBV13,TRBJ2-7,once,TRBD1,CASSFQGASEQYF,TGTGCCAGCAGCTTCCAGGGGGCTAGCGAGCAGTACTTC
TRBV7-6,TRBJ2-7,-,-,CASSLGSPQEQYF,TGTGCCAGCAGCTTGGGGAGTCCCCAGGAGCAGTACTTC
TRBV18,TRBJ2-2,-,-,CASSPYPGPSRGTGELFF,TGTGCCAGCTCTCCCTATCCGGGACCCTCACGAGGCACCGGGGAGCTGTTTTTT
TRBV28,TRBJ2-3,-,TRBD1,CASSFLTGGTDTQYF,TGTGCCAGCAGTTTTTTAACAGGGGGTACAGATACGCAGTATTTT
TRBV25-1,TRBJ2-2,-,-,CASEKARELFF,TGTGCCAGCGAAAAAGCCCGGGAGCTGTTTTTT
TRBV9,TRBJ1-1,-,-,CASSVRGADTEAFF,TGTGCCAGCAGCGTAAGGGGAGCGGACACTGAAGCTTTCTTT
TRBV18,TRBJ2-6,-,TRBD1,CASSPAKGGPRSGANVLTF,TGTGCCAGCTCACCAGCCAAAGGGGGCCCCCGCTCTGGGGCCAACGTCCTGACTTTC
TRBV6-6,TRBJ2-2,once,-,CASSYGTARTAGELFF,TGTGCCAGCAGTTACGGTACTGCCCGGACTGCCGGGGAGCTGTTTTTT